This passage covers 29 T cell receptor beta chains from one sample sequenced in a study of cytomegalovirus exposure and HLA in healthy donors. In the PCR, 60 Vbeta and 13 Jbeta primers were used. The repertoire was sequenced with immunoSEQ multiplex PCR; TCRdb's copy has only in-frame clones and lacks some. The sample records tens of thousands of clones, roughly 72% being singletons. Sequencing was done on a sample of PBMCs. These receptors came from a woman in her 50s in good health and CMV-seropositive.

The CDR3 DNA reads TGTGCCAGCAGCTGGGGGTGGGGAGGTGGCTACACCTTC. It translates to CASSWGWGGGYTF. V usage is TRBV5-4 and J usage is TRBJ1-2; maybe TRBD1 (5 bases). The germline V and J ends were trimmed by 3 bases and 7 bases, with 13 bases remaining between them. The CDR3 totals 13 residues. CDR1 is SGHNT, CDR2 YYREEE, per germline (reference sequence).

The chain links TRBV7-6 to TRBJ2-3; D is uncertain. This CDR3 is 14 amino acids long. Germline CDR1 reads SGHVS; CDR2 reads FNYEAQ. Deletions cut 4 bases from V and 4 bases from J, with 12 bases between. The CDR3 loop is CASSSPGVPDTQYF. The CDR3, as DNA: TGTGCCAGCAGCTCTCCTGGAGTGCCAGATACGCAGTATTTT.

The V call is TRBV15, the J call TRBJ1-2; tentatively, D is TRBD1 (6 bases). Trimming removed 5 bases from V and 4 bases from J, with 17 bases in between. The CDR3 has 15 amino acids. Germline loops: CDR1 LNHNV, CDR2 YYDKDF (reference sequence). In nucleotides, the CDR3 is TGTGCCACCAGCCAACGGGGGGGGCGCCCCTATGGCTACACCTTC. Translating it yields CATSQRGGRPYGYTF. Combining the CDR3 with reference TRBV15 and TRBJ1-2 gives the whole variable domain DAMVIQNPRYQVTQFGKPVTLSCSQTLNHNVMYWYQQKSSQAPKLLFHYYDKDFNNEADTPDNFQSRRPNTSFCFLDIRSPGLGDTAMYLCATSQRGGRPYGYTFGSGTRLTVV.

The CDR3 DNA reads TGCAGCGTTGAAAGACCGACAGGAGCGCAGTATTTT. Its translation is CSVERPTGAQYF. The rearrangement joins TRBV29-1 to TRBJ2-3; tentatively, D is TRBD1 (6 bases). V was clipped by 2 bases and J by 10 bases, with 13 bases between them. CDR1 and CDR2 from the germline V gene are SQVTM and ANQGSEA. The CDR3 is 12 residues long.

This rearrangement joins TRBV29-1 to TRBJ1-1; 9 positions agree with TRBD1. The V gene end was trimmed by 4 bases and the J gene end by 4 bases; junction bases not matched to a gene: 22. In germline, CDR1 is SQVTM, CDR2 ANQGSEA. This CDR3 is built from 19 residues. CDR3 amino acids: CSVGQLALISPGQGTEAFF. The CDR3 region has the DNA TGCAGCGTTGGGCAACTCGCCCTAATCAGTCCGGGACAGGGCACTGAAGCTTTCTTT.

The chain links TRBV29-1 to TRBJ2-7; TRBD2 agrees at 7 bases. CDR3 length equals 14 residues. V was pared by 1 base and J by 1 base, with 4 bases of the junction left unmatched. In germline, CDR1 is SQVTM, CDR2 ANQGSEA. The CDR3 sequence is CSVEGGRGSYEQYF. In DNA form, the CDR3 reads TGCAGCGTTGAAGGAGGGAGGGGATCCTACGAGCAGTACTTC.

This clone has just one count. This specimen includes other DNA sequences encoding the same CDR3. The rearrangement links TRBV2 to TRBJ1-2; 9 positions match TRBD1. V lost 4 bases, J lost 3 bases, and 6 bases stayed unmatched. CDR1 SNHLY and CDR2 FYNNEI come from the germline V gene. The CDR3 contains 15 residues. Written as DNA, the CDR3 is TGTGCCAGCAGTGCCGGGACAGGGTGGGACTATGGCTACACCTTC. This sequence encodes CASSAGTGWDYGYTF.

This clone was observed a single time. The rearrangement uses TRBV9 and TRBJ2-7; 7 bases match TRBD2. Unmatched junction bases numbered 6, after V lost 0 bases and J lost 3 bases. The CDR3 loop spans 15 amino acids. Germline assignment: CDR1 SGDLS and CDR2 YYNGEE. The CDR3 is CASSVEVAGFYEQYF. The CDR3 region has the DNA TGTGCCAGCAGCGTAGAAGTAGCGGGTTTCTACGAGCAGTACTTC.

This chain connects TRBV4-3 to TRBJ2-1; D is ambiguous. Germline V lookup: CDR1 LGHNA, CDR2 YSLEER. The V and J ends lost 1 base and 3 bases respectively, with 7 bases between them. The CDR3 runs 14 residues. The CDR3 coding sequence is TGCGCCAGCAGCCAAGGCGCGGACTACAATGAGCAGTTCTTC. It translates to CASSQGADYNEQFF.

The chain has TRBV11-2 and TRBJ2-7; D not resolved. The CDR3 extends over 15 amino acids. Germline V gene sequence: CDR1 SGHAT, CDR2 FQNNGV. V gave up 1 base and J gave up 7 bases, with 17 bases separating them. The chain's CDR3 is CASSLGVGPRGEQYF. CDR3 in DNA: TGTGCCAGCAGCTTAGGGGTGGGCCCCCGTGGAGAGCAGTACTTC.

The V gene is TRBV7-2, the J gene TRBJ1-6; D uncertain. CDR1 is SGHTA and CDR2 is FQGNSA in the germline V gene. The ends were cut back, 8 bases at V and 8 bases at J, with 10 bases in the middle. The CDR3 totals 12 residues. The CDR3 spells CASRDSHSPLHF. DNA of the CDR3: TGTGCCAGCCGAGATAGTCATTCACCCCTCCACTTT.

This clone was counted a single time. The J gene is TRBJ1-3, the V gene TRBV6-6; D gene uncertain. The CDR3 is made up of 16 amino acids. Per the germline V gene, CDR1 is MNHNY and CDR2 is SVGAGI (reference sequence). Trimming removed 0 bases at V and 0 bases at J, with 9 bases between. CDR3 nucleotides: TGTGCCAGCAGTTACTCAACCGGGAACTCTGGAAACACCATATATTTT. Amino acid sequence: CASSYSTGNSGNTIYF.

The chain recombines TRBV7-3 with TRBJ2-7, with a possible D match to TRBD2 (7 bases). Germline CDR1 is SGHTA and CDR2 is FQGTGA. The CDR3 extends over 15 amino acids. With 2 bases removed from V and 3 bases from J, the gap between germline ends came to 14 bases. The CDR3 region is CASSLSGGSDYEQYF. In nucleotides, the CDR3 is TGTGCCAGCAGCTTATCGGGGGGCTCGGACTACGAGCAGTACTTC.

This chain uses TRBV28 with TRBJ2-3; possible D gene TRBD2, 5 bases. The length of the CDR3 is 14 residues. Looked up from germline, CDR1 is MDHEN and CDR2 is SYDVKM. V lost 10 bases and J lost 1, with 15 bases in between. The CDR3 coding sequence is TGTGCCACCGCCTTCGTCGGGGGCACAGATACGCAGTATTTT. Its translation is CATAFVGGTDTQYF.

The CDR3 DNA follows: TGTGCCATCAGTGAGGAATCTGGGGGCGGACCTCCCTACGAGCAGTACTTC. Residues: CAISEESGGGPPYEQYF. The chain recombines TRBV10-3 with TRBJ2-7, with D possibly TRBD1 on 6 matching bases. Deletions cut 2 bases from V and 2 bases from J, with 19 bases between. The V gene's germline CDR1 is ENHRY and CDR2 SYGVKD. The CDR3 sequence is 17 residues long.

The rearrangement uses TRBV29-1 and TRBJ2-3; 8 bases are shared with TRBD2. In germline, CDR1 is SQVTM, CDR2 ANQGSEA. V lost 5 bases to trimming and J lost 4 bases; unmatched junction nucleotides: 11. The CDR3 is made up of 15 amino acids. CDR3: CSVQLWREDADTQYF. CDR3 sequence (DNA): TGCAGCGTTCAACTTTGGCGGGAGGATGCAGATACGCAGTATTTT.

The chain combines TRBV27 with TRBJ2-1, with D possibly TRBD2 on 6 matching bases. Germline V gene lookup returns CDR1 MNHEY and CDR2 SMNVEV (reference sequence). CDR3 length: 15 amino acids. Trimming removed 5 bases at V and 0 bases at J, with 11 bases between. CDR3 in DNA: TGTGCCAGCAGTCCCGGGGGAGGCTCCTACAATGAGCAGTTCTTC. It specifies CASSPGGGSYNEQFF.

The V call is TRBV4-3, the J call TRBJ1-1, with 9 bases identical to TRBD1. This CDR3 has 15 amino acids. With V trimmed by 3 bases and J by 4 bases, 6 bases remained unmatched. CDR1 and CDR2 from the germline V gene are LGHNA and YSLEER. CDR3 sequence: CASSHGPTGGTEAFF. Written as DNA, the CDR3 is TGCGCCAGCAGCCATGGACCGACAGGGGGCACTGAAGCTTTCTTT.

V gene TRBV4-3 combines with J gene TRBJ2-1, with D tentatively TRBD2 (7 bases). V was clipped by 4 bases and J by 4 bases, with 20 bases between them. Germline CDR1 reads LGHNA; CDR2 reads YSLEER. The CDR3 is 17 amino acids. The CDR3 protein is CASSRVWRGGGYNEQFF. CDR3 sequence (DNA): TGCGCCAGCAGCCGGGTTTGGAGGGGGGGAGGATACAATGAGCAGTTCTTC.

As DNA, the CDR3 is TGTGCCAGCAGCCCCCAGGGACTAGCGGGCGCGCGGAACGAGCAGTACTTC. Translated: CASSPQGLAGARNEQYF. The rearrangement joins TRBV7-3 to TRBJ2-7, with TRBD2 identical over 12 bases. V was pared by 5 bases and J by 5 bases, with 13 bases of the junction left unmatched. CDR1 is SGHTA, CDR2 FQGTGA, per germline. There are 17 residues in the CDR3.

Here the CDR3 DNA reads TGTGCCAGCAGCCTAACCCCCGGGACAGAGTACGAGCAGTACTTC. Translated: CASSLTPGTEYEQYF. The chain couples TRBV7-6 to TRBJ2-7; 7 positions match TRBD1. Germline CDR1 reads SGHVS; CDR2 reads FNYEAQ. Trimming removed 5 bases from V and 4 bases from J; junction bases left unmatched: 11. The CDR3 runs 15 residues. The full variable domain, in which reference TRBV7-6 and TRBJ2-7 provide the parts outside the CDR3, is GAGVSQSPRYKVTKRGQDVALRCDPISGHVSLYWYRQALGQGPEFLTYFNYEAQQDKSGLPNDRFSAERPEGSISTLTIQRTEQRDSAMYRCASSLTPGTEYEQYFGPGTRLTVT.

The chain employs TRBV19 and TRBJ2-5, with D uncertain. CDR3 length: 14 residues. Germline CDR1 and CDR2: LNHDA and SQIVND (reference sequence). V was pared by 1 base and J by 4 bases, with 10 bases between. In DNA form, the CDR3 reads TGTGCCAGTAGTATAGCCCGGGTAGGAGAGACCCAGTACTTC. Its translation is CASSIARVGETQYF.

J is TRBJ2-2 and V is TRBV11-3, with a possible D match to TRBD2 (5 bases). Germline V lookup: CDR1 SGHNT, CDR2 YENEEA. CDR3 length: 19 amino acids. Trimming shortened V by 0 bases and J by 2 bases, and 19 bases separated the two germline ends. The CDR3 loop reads CASSLDLLKLGRNTGELFF. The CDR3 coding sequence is TGTGCCAGCAGCTTAGATCTCCTAAAACTAGGACGTAACACCGGGGAGCTGTTTTTT.

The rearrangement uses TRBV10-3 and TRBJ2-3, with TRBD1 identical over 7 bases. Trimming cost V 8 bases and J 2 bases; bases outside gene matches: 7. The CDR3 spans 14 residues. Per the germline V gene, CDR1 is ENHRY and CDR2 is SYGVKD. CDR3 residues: CAIGTEPNTDTQYF. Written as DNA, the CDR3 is TGTGCCATCGGGACAGAGCCTAACACAGATACGCAGTATTTT.

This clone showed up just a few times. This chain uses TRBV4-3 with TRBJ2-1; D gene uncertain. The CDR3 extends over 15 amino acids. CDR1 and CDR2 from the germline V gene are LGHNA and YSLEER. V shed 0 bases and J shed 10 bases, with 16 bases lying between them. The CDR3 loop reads CASSQDDASTEEQFF. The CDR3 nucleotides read TGCGCCAGCAGCCAAGACGACGCATCAACAGAAGAGCAGTTCTTC.

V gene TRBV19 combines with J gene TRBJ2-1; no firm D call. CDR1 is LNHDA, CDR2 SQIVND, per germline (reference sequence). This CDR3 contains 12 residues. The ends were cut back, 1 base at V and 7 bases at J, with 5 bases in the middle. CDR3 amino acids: CASSIVGNEQFF. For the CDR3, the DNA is TGTGCCAGTAGTATAGTCGGGAATGAGCAGTTCTTC.

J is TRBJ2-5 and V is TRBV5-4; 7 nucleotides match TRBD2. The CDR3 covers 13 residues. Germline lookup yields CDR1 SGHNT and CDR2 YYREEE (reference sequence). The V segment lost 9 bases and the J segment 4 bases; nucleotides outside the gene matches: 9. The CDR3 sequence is CATTGEGSETQYF. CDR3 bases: TGTGCCACGACGGGGGAGGGATCAGAGACCCAGTACTTC.

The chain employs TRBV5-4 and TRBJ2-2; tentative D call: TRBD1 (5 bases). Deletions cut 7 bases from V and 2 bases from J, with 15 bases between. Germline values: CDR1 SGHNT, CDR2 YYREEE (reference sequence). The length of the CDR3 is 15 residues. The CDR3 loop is CASGRQLSNTGELFF. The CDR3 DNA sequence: TGTGCCAGCGGCCGACAGTTGTCAAACACCGGGGAGCTGTTTTTT.

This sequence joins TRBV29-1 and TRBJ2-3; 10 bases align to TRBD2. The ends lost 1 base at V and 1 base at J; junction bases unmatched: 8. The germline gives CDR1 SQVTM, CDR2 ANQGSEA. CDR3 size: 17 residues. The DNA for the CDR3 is TGCAGCGTTGAAGGGGTTGGCGGGACTAGCGGCACAGATACGCAGTATTTT. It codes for CSVEGVGGTSGTDTQYF.